This T cell receptor (beta chain) was identified during a study of cytomegalovirus exposure and HLA in healthy donors. General study findings and limits: Other equally common chains were less clonally expanded than HLA-associated TCR beta chains, a later analysis showed.

In regard to this clone: Its antigen is unidentified.

Germline CDR1 and CDR2: MNHNY and SVGAGI (reference sequence). The CDR3 extends over 14 amino acids. Losses at the gene ends were 6 bases for V and 7 bases for J; bases not matched to a gene: 10. PCR used 60 Vbeta primers and 13 Jbeta primers. The data were produced by immunoSEQ multiplex PCR, yet TCRdb's version contains in-frame clones alone and is incomplete. This table lists roughly 80,000 clones. The sequenced sample was PBMCs. V is TRBV6-6 and J is TRBJ1-1; 8 bases are a match to TRBD1. The clonotype was recovered from a woman in her 30s in good health and CMV-seronegative. DNA of the CDR3: TGTGCCAGCAGGCAGGGGGCGCGTATGGGTGAAGCTTTCTTT. This gives the protein CASRQGARMGEAFF.